This entry concerns a single T cell receptor beta chain. These data are taken from a study of blood T cell repertoires in COVID-19. Across the study: Acute-phase and convalescent COVID-19 samples originated in the United States, Italy and Spain. T cells, B-cell-depleted T cells, or PBMCs supplied cDNA or gDNA.

The assay was immunoSEQ multiplex PCR, and TCRdb's table has in-frame clones only and misses some. The data contain approximately 80,000 clones, approximately 78% of them singletons. The CDR3 consists of 16 residues. The V gene's germline CDR1 is MGHRA and CDR2 YSYEKL. V was pared by 3 bases and J by 0 bases, with 12 bases between. Specimen: peripheral blood. The receptor was derived from a human donor in a cohort sampled during active COVID-19. This chain connects TRBV4-1 to TRBJ1-5; D is unclear. CDR3 sequence: CASSHHGRLSNQPQHF. The CDR3 DNA is TGCGCCAGCAGCCACCATGGCAGGCTTAGCAATCAGCCCCAGCATTTT.